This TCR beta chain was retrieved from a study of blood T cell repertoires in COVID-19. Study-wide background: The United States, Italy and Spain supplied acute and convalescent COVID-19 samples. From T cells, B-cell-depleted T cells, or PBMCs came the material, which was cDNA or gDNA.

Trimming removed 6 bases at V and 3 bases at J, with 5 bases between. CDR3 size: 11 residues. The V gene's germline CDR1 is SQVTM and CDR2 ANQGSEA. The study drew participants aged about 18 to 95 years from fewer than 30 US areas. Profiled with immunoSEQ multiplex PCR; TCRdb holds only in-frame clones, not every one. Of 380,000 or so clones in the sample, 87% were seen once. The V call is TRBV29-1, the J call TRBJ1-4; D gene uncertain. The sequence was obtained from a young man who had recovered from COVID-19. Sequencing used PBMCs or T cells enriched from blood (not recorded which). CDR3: CSVRANEKLFF. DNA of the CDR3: TGCAGCGTACGGGCTAATGAAAAACTGTTTTTT.